Listed here is a single TCR beta chain. Its antigen remains unidentified. Base qualities are not recorded, but no much larger clone differs from it by a single base. TCR CDR3 regions were amplified from genomic DNA by multiplex PCR using the deep immunoSEQ assay. For each cell subset, the extracted genomic DNA was distributed evenly across all wells of several immunoSEQ 96-well plates, and each plate served as one replicate. For sorted subsets, each replicate PCR was loaded with roughly 0.2 ug genomic DNA, equivalent to approximately 27,000 T cell genomes. Purified libraries were measured with a Qubit 3.0 fluorometer, size-checked on a Bioanalyzer 2100, and measured again with the KAPA Library Quantification kit. Every immunoSEQ 96-well plate was sequenced on a dedicated single-read 150-cycle Illumina NextSeq 550 flow cell. Regarding the original processing steps: Because the immunoSEQ output included only junctional sequences and no quality scores, the filtering could not be the same as the filtering used for full-length reads. Sequences were annotated with PyIR, a Python wrapper for IgBLAST v1.9, using IMGT germline references to assign V/J genes and CDR3. Reads were removed for weak V/J assignments (E-value above 1e-6), missing CDR3, stop codons, out-of-frame junctions, or ambiguous translated residues. V3J clonotypes were defined as sequences sharing an identical inferred V gene, J gene, and CDR3 amino acid sequence. To compute the percentage overlap between repertoires, the number of shared unique clonotypes was divided by the size of the smaller repertoire. RTK rarefaction, the Chao1 estimator, and Recon v2.1 estimates of unobserved clonotypes were used to assess repertoire richness. Generation probabilities for all TCRbeta clonotypes obtained by the gDNA method from a handful of donors were computed using OLGA. TCRdb holds this immuneACCESS table with in-frame rearrangements only. Some clones are missing; in checked studies, unresolved V genes explain under half, and the rest has no known cause. V and J calls plus clone size are reproduced from that table; the DNA served to infer D and trimming. The sample yields 600,000 to 750,000 clones; about two thirds were counted once. Approximately 1.8% of the sample is held by the ten biggest clonotypes.

Ends trimmed: V by 8 bases, J by 5 bases; bases unmatched to a gene: 5. The CDR3 holds 13 amino acids from the cysteine to the phenylalanine. Only the CDR3 region is kept as DNA, spanning 39 bases read in frame from base 1. Reading the germline V gene gives CDR1 SNHLY and CDR2 FYNNEI. The record originates from a study of shared clonotypes between healthy human individuals (dated by TCRdb to the early 2020s). With respect to the entire study: The cohort included a few men and two women between 18 and 49 years of age. For each donor, CD4 naive and CD4 memory were each run on three plates, CD8 naive on two plates, and CD8 memory on one plate. Blood TCR repertoires of about 5 healthy adults were deeply sequenced to estimate repertoire size and the extent of clonotype sharing between individuals. To increase sequencing depth and limit assay-specific biases, TCR repertoire library preparation and sequencing were carried out by different laboratories using diverse techniques. Between about 0.8 and 9 billion PBMCs per donor were obtained by leukapheresis.

General findings and caveats noted by the study authors: When a few donors were compared, the shared fraction of clonotypes was about 5.4% for naive CD4, about 4% for naive CD8, 2.3% for memory CD4, and around 0.4% for memory CD8. Based on pairwise subsampling, the degree of clonotype sharing among donors was expected to be affected by sequencing depth. Sampling was limited to blood, and TCR repertoires in tissue likely differ from TCR repertoires in blood. Larger estimated clonotype richness was generally found for naive subsets than for memory subsets. Even with the large sequencing depth, rarefaction of the sorted-subset datasets indicated that sequencing was incomplete. Compared with non-shared clonotypes, clonotypes shared by all four sorted-subset donors had higher generation probabilities. The genetic and exposure-history diversity represented was limited by the small number of donors.

The donors were healthy, HIV-negative adults with no recently reported acute infections or vaccinations. Every donor was a Caucasian adult living in Nashville, Tennessee, USA. CD4+ T cells were enriched by magnetic negative selection; naive cells were then positively selected on CD45RA, and the negative fraction formed the memory subset. Blood was obtained by leukapheresis, after which PBMCs were separated by Ficoll-Histopaque density gradient centrifugation and cryopreserved in liquid nitrogen vapor phase. Analytical flow cytometry was used to check the purity and quantity of every magnetically sorted T cell population. From each sorted fraction, genomic DNA was isolated and quantified by UV absorbance on a Nanodrop 2000c.

The sample was memory CD4+ T cells sorted from blood. Reading the label with the study, this specimen's cell subset or site is: CD45RA-negative fraction. The source of this sequence is a woman in her 30s in good health. The rearranged chain carries TRBV2 and TRBJ2-3; 9 of the junction bases match TRBD1. The CDR3: CASQQGALDTQYF. Here is the DNA: TGTGCCAGCCAACAGGGGGCTTTAGATACGCAGTATTTT.